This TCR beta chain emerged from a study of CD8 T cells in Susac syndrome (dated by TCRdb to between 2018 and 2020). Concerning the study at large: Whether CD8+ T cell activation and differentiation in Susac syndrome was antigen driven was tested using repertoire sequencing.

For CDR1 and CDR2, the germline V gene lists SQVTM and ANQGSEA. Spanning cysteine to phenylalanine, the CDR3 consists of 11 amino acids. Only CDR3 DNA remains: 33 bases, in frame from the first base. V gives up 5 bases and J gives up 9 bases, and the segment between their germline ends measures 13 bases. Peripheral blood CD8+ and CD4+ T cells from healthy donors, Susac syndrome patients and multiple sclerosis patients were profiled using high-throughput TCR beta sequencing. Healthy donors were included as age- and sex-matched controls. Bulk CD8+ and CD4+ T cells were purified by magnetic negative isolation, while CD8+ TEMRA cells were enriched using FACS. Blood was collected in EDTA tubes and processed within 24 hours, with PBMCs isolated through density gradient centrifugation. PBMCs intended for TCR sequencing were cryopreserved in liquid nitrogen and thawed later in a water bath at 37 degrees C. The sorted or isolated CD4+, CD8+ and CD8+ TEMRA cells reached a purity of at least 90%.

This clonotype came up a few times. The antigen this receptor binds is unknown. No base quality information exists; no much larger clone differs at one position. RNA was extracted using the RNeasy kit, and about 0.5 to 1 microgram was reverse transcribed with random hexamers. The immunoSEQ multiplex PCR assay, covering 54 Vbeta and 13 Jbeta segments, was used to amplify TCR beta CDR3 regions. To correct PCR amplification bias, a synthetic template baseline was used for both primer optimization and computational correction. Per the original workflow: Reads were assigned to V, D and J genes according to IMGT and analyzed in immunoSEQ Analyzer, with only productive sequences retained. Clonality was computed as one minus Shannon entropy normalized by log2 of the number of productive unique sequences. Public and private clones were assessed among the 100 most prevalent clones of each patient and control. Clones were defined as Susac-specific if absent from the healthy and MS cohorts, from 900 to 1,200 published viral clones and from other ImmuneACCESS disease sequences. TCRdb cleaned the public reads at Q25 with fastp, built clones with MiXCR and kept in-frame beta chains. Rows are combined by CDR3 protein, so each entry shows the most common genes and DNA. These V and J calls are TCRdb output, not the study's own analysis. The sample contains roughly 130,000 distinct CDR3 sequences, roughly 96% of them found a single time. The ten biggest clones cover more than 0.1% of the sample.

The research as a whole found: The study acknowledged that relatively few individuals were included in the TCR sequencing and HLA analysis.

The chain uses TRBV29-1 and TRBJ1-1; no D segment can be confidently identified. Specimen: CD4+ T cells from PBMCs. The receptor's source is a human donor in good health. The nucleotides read TGCAGCGTTATAGACCCACAGAAAGCTTTCTTT. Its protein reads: CSVIDPQKAFF.